This TCR beta chain was found in a study of blood T cell repertoires in COVID-19. Overall study context: Italy, Spain and the United States were the sources of the convalescent and acute COVID-19 samples.

This clone was picked up a small number of times. The CDR3 is 16 residues long. From germline, CDR1 is MGHDK and CDR2 SYGVNS. The ends were cut back, 0 bases at V and 2 bases at J, with 11 bases in the middle. Some clones are missing from TCRdb's copy, which holds only in-frame ones; the method was immunoSEQ multiplex PCR. The sample shows about 250,000 clones, 70% to 85% of them seen only once. Sequencing used peripheral blood. The clonotype was recovered from a human donor with COVID-19, enrolled during active disease. The donor label of this sample is uncertain. The chain has TRBV25-1 and TRBJ1-5; D may be TRBD1 (5 bases). The CDR3 protein is CASSEYGGDGNQPQHF. CDR3 DNA sequence: TGTGCCAGCAGTGAATATGGGGGGGATGGCAATCAGCCCCAGCATTTT.